The T cell receptor beta chain under discussion was sequenced for a study of long-term antiretroviral therapy in people with HIV (dated by TCRdb to 2021 to 2024). With regard to the full study: The earliest samples were collected approximately a decade before the 2015 WHO recommendation for immediate ART, a period when ART was typically delayed until CD4 counts fell. Whether ART initiation and durable HIV suppression were associated with changes in peripheral blood TRB repertoire composition and diversity was tested in a retrospective serial study. The cohort contributed about 200 cryopreserved PBMC samples from 30 adults with confirmed HIV infection, collected serially over a mean of approximately 6 years (range 1-12). Eleven of the 30 participants with HIV were female. No cross-contamination during QIAcube processing turned up in test extractions that ran a monoclonal T-cell line alongside 30 or so polyclonal samples. Here is what the overall study found, with its caveats: Expanded TRB clones identified before ART initiation dominated the repertoire at all time points, although this dominance fluctuated and declined in many PLHIV after ART. Unsorted PBMC were profiled instead of sorted CD4+ and CD8+ T cells because pre-ART samples had limited cell numbers. The samples span the years 2004 to 2017, and the ART regimens used may be less effective than current regimens. ART initiation was associated with a significant increase in TRB diversity, but diversity stayed significantly below transplant donor controls even after long-term ART. Limited PBMC availability meant only the TCR beta chain was sequenced, without alpha chain pairing. Inferences about post-ART repertoire changes are limited because no data were available on ART adherence, viral resistance or therapy changes. Narrower CDR3 length ranges were observed in HIV repertoires than in controls, and an antigen-experienced repertoire with only a slight naive shift after ART was suggested by the network structure.

The immunoSEQ hsTCRB v3.0 assay was used at survey level resolution to sequence the TRB variable region. A depth of 40,000-50,000 T-cell genomes per sample was targeted for TRB sequencing. Pooled TRB libraries were sequenced on an Illumina MiSeq with a v3 150-cycle kit. The paper's data handling went like this. Repertoire analysis was run in R within a reproducible Nextflow workflow that covered QC, data transformation and analysis. Custom analyses were implemented in LymphoSeq2, an R package for AIRR-Seq data exploration. A few samples yielding fewer than 5000 total TRB sequences were excluded, leaving 150 to 200 analyzed HIV repertoires. Of the 180 to 200 retained HIV repertoires, approximately 57 were collected before and more than 120 after ART initiation. Repertoires were downsampled to 5000 TRB nucleotide sequences, with summary statistics averaged over 100 downsampling iterations. TRB sequences were retained for analysis only if CDR3 regions of at least seven amino acids were present. Diversity was assessed using a clonality score derived from Shannon entropy and using the Gini coefficient. Repertoire networks linked the top 5000 CDR3 amino acid sequences whenever two sequences differed by an edit distance of one. For TRB CDR3 amino acid sequences, antigen specificity groups and MHC restriction were predicted with GLIPH2. CDR3 amino acid sequences were matched against VDJdb and McPAS-TCR to flag known CMV, EBV, HIV or tissue antigen associations. Pre-ART, post-ART and control groups were compared with Wilcoxon signed-rank tests and Holm-Bonferroni correction. TCRdb holds this immuneACCESS table with in-frame rearrangements only. Some clones are missing; in checked studies, unresolved V genes explain under half, and the rest has no known cause. The DNA gave D and trimming, while V, J and clone size come from that table. The sample includes 20,000 to 25,000 clones, with just under 85% observed a single time. 10% to 15% of the sample is in the top ten clones.

Participants were included only if at least one PBMC sample before ART initiation and at least two post-ART samples were available. Treatment was received in the United States of America by all participants with HIV. Before DNA extraction, cryopreserved samples of about 0.9-11 million PBMC were thawed and then washed. At the time of the earliest PBMC sample, participants with HIV were aged between roughly 20 and 54 years. PBMC samples from each participant spanned 1-4 timepoints before ART initiation and 2-8 timepoints after ART initiation, with a median of 7 samples. For every participant, serial HIV viral load, CD4+ T-cell count, ART history and demographic data were obtained. A Qiagen kit on a QIAcube was used to extract genomic DNA from unsorted PBMC, with samples processed in batches of 12. Note on this clone: There is no known antigen for this receptor. Per-base qualities were not stored, and no clone one base away is much larger.

This TCR was recovered from a man aged 35 to 55 with HIV. The sample here was unsorted PBMCs, taken 1.6 years after starting antiretroviral therapy.

The base sequence is TGTGCCAGCAGTTACCGAGCGGGGAGTGGCTACGAGCAGTACTTC. It translates to CASSYRAGSGYEQYF. The rearrangement joined TRBV6-5 to TRBJ2-7, with 7 junctional bases fitting TRBD2. Including the terminal cysteine and phenylalanine, the CDR3 comprises 15 residues. The kept DNA is CDR3 alone, 45 bases in frame from the first base. CDR1 and CDR2 are read off the germline V gene as MNHEY and SVGAGI. Germline trimming: 2 bases from V, 3 bases from J; junction bases outside gene matches: 7.